These 26 T cell receptor beta chains originate from one sample sequenced in a study of T cells after yellow fever vaccination. One entry per CDR3 protein, called by TCRdb with MiXCR from the 5' RACE reads. The sample lists approximately 300,000 distinct CDR3 sequences, about 11% seen once, with 3% to 3.5% in the top ten. The sample was CD4+ T cells sorted from PBMCs, taken 45 days after the yellow fever booster vaccination. Every receptor here comes from a man aged 18 to 30 who received the YFV17D yellow fever vaccine.

The genes are TRBV4-1 and TRBJ1-1, with 7 positions matching TRBD1. There are 15 residues in the CDR3. From germline, CDR1 is MGHRA and CDR2 YSYEKL. V was clipped by 7 bases and J by 0 bases; unmatched bases: 8. CDR3 bases: TGCGCCAGCATCCGGGACAGTCATATGAACACTGAAGCTTTCTTT. It is translated as CASIRDSHMNTEAFF.

This chain links TRBV2 with TRBJ2-3; TRBD2 might be the D (5 bases). CDR3 length equals 11 residues. Germline CDR1 is SNHLY and CDR2 is FYNNEI. V was clipped by 7 bases and J by 8 bases, with 10 bases between them. The CDR3 loop is CASNSGGTQYF. CDR3 nucleotide sequence: TGTGCCAGCAATTCCGGAGGTACGCAGTATTTT.

V and J are TRBV5-1 and TRBJ1-1; a weak D match, TRBD1 (6 bases). The CDR3 is 15 amino acids. The V end lost 0 bases, the J end lost 3 bases, and 12 bases lay between the germline ends. Per germline, CDR1 SGHRS and CDR2 YFSETQ. The CDR3 DNA follows: TGCGCCAGCAGCTTGGAACAGGGTGGGTACACTGAAGCTTTCTTT. This sequence encodes CASSLEQGGYTEAFF.

This clonotype was counted ten times or more. The V call is TRBV29-1, the J call TRBJ2-1, with D possibly TRBD2 on 5 matching bases. Germline V gene data show CDR1 as SQVTM and CDR2 as ANQGSEA. The CDR3 length is 14 residues. The germline V and J ends were trimmed by 5 bases and 7 bases, with 18 bases remaining between them. The CDR3 DNA reads as TGCAGCGTTTCCCGACCCCCGGGATTTAATGAGCAGTTCTTC. Protein: CSVSRPPGFNEQFF.

J is TRBJ1-1 and V is TRBV7-2; the D is unclear. The CDR3 covers 12 residues. The germline V gene encodes CDR1 SGHTA and CDR2 FQGNSA. Between the trimmed V and J ends, which lost 2 bases and 7 bases, there was a span of 8 bases. The CDR3 here is CASSLPGVEAFF. The DNA of the CDR3 is TGTGCCAGCAGCTTACCGGGAGTTGAAGCTTTCTTT.

This clonotype was observed a handful of times. V is TRBV18 and J is TRBJ2-3; 11 positions match TRBD2. CDR1 KGHSH and CDR2 LQKENI come from the germline V gene. This CDR3 is 20 amino acids long. V lost 3 bases to trimming and J lost 3 bases; unmatched junction nucleotides: 17. CDR3 residues: CASSPRTSGFPPPGTDTQYF. DNA of the CDR3: TGTGCCAGCTCACCTCGGACTAGCGGGTTTCCGCCACCTGGTACAGATACGCAGTATTTT.

This clonotype occurred many times. The junction departs from germline at one end; a sequencing error may be responsible. This sequence joins TRBV5-1 and TRBJ2-5, with TRBD1 matching 7 bases. The CDR3 extends over 13 amino acids. CDR1 SGHRS and CDR2 YFSETQ come from the germline V gene. This chain's CDR3 is CASSRDSQETQYF. CDR3 bases: TGTGCCAGTTCCCGGGACAGCCAAGAGACCCAGTACTTC.

This clonotype was seen repeatedly, ten times or more. The rearrangement uses TRBV5-1 and TRBJ2-2; no clear D. This CDR3 is built from 14 residues. Germline assignment: CDR1 SGHRS and CDR2 YFSETQ. Trimming shortened V by 6 bases and J by 0 bases, and 9 bases separated the two germline ends. CDR3 nucleotides: TGCGCCAGCACATTCCACACGAACACCGGGGAGCTGTTTTTT. Encoded protein: CASTFHTNTGELFF.

The sample holds a few counts of this clonotype. The chain is built from TRBV5-6 and TRBJ2-7; D not resolved. Germline V gene lookup returns CDR1 SGHDT and CDR2 YYEEEE. V was clipped by 0 bases and J by 3 bases, with 7 bases between them. The length of the CDR3 is 13 residues. The DNA of the CDR3 is TGTGCCAGCAGCTTGGGTAGGCTCTACGAGCAGTACGTC. It specifies CASSLGRLYEQYV.

The table lists this clonotype with a few counts. The rearrangement links TRBV14 to TRBJ2-1, with D tentatively TRBD2 (6 bases). V was pared by 1 base and J by 8 bases, with 18 bases between. The CDR3 has 16 amino acids. Germline assignment: CDR1 SGHDN and CDR2 FVKESK. The CDR3 loop is CASSQGDPRRGHEQFF. CDR3 coding DNA: TGTGCCAGCAGCCAAGGGGACCCGAGGCGGGGCCATGAGCAGTTCTTC.

This clonotype was seen a few times. The rearrangement uses TRBV3-1 and TRBJ1-2; 9 bases line up with TRBD1. This CDR3 spans 14 amino acids. V was pared by 2 bases and J by 8 bases, with 6 bases of the junction left unmatched. Germline CDR1 is LGHDT and CDR2 is YNNKEL (reference sequence). The CDR3 loop is CASSQYTGGLGYTF. CDR3 coding DNA: TGTGCCAGCAGCCAATATACAGGGGGCCTCGGCTACACCTTC.

The genes are TRBV11-2 and TRBJ2-1; weak D call: TRBD1 (5 bases). The germline CDR1 and CDR2 sequences are SGHAT and FQNNGV. This CDR3 contains 14 residues. Trimming shortened V by 6 bases and J by 3 bases, and 12 bases separated the two germline ends. In DNA form, the CDR3 reads TGTGCCAGCAGGGTCCAGGGCCACTACAATGAGCAGTTCTTC. Protein: CASRVQGHYNEQFF.

This clonotype was detected ten times or more. The chain is built from TRBV5-1 and TRBJ2-3; TRBD1 matches at 8 bases. The CDR3 has 21 amino acids. V lost 4 bases, J lost 1 base, and 23 bases stayed unmatched. From germline, CDR1 is SGHRS and CDR2 YFSETQ. The CDR3 coding sequence is TGCGCCAGCAGCCCCAGGGGGCTAAGTGAACTTCGGCTGCGGGGCACAGATACGCAGTATTTT. Its protein is CASSPRGLSELRLRGTDTQYF. The full variable domain, rest sourced from reference TRBV5-1 and TRBJ2-3, is KAGVTQTPRYLIKTRGQQVTLSCSPISGHRSVSWYQQTPGQGLQFLFEYFSETQRNKGNFPGRFSGRQFSNSRSEMNVSTLELGDSALYLCASSPRGLSELRLRGTDTQYFGPGTRLTVL.

Turning to this clonotype: The germline gene is not matched at one end of the junction; a read error may be the cause. The chain combines TRBV9 with TRBJ1-2, with D possibly being TRBD1 (6 bases). This CDR3 spans 15 amino acids. Germline V lookup: CDR1 SGDLS, CDR2 YYNGEE. The CDR3 DNA reads as TGTGCCAGCAGCCCCCACCGGACAGCTAATTATGGCTACACCTTC. Protein sequence: CASSPHRTANYGYTF.

The V call is TRBV12-3 or TRBV12-4, the J call TRBJ2-1; D not resolved. Trimming removed 6 bases at V and 7 bases at J, with 13 bases between. The CDR3 sequence is 13 residues long. CDR3 in amino acids: CASSPAGQNEQFF. CDR3 nucleotides: TGTGCCAGCAGCCCCGCAGGTCAAAATGAGCAGTTCTTC.

This clonotype was recorded at least ten times. The chain couples TRBV5-1 to TRBJ2-5; D not certain. Germline CDR1 is SGHRS and CDR2 is YFSETQ. CDR3 length: 14 residues. Trimming left V 2 bases short and J 1 base short, with 9 bases between. CDR3 in DNA: TGCGCCAGCAGCTTTTTTGGACCCCAAGAGACCCAGTACTTC. Its protein product is CASSFFGPQETQYF.

The CDR3 protein is CASKRGGTEAFF. CDR3 nucleotide sequence: TGTGCCAGTAAGAGGGGGGGCACTGAAGCTTTCTTT. The chain couples TRBV19 to TRBJ1-1; D is perhaps TRBD1 (6 bases). This CDR3 is 12 amino acids long. The V gene's germline CDR1 is LNHDA and CDR2 SQIVND (reference sequence). V lost 7 bases and J lost 4, with 10 bases in between.

The chain couples TRBV2 to TRBJ1-1; D perhaps matches TRBD1 (5 bases). CDR1 SNHLY and CDR2 FYNNEI come from the germline V gene. The CDR3 contains 11 residues. Trimming took 6 bases from V and 6 from J, leaving 8 bases between them. For the CDR3, the DNA is TGTGCCAGCAGGGGGGACGCTGAAGCTTTCTTT. Translation: CASRGDAEAFF.

The CDR3 region has the DNA TGCAGTGCAATAAGAAGTTTTTACGAGCAGTACTTC. Translating it yields CSAIRSFYEQYF. This chain links TRBV20-1 with TRBJ2-7; D not certain. The CDR3 spans 12 residues. Deletions cut 6 bases from V and 4 bases from J, with 13 bases between. The germline V gene has CDR1 DFQATT and CDR2 SNEGSKA (reference sequence).

The gene calls are TRBV9 and TRBJ1-2, with TRBD1 matching 10 bases. This CDR3 is built from 15 residues. From germline, CDR1 is SGDLS and CDR2 YYNGEE. V lost 3 bases and J lost 4; bases outside the gene matches: 6. The CDR3 DNA follows: TGTGCCAGCAGCGCGGGACAGGGGCCTGTCTATGGCTACACCTTC. Translating gives CASSAGQGPVYGYTF. The full variable domain, with the rest looked up from reference TRBV9 and TRBJ1-2, is DSGVTQTPKHLITATGQRVTLRCSPRSGDLSVYWYQQSLDQGLQFLIQYYNGEERAKGNILERFSAQQFPDLHSELNLSSLELGDSALYFCASSAGQGPVYGYTFGSGTRLTVV.

The chain recombines TRBV7-9 with TRBJ2-5; D assignment may be TRBD1 or TRBD2 (5 bases each). The ends were cut back, 6 bases at V and 1 base at J, with 15 bases in the middle. Per germline, CDR1 SEHNR and CDR2 FQNEAQ (reference sequence). The CDR3 length is 15 residues. Written as DNA, the CDR3 is TGTGCCAGCAGGACGGGACGGTTGCTCCAAGAGACCCAGTACTTC. It yields the protein CASRTGRLLQETQYF.

The sample holds a few counts of this clonotype. The CDR3 loop reads CASSQPRTAAAYNEQFF. The CDR3, as DNA: TGTGCCAGCAGTCAACCCCGGACAGCGGCGGCCTACAATGAGCAGTTCTTC. This chain uses TRBV6-2 or TRBV6-3 with TRBJ2-1; a weak D match, TRBD1 (6 bases). This CDR3 is built from 17 residues. Germline V lookup: CDR1 MNHEY, CDR2 SVGEGT. V was shortened by 5 bases and J by 2 bases, with 19 bases between the two germline ends.

The chain has TRBV18 and TRBJ1-2; no clear D gene. The V gene's germline CDR1 is KGHSH and CDR2 LQKENI. This CDR3 contains 12 residues. With 6 bases removed from V and 3 bases from J, the gap between germline ends came to 8 bases. This chain's CDR3 is CASSSTDYGYTF. In DNA form, the CDR3 reads TGTGCCAGCTCCTCGACCGACTATGGCTACACCTTC.

This clonotype was recorded many times. V usage is TRBV6-1 and J usage is TRBJ1-1; a weak D match, TRBD1 (6 bases). The V gene lost 7 bases and the J gene lost 7 bases, with 16 bases spanning the gap. In germline, CDR1 is MNHNS, CDR2 SASEGT. This CDR3 region has 13 residues. CDR3 in amino acids: CASIRGGGYEAFF. The CDR3 region has the DNA TGTGCCAGCATTCGAGGGGGGGGATATGAAGCTTTCTTT.

With regard to this clonotype: This may come from a read error, since a much larger clone is one base off. This chain joins TRBV7-2 and TRBJ2-5; 8 nucleotides agree with TRBD1. Germline lookup yields CDR1 SGHTA and CDR2 FQGNSA. Losses at the gene ends were 3 bases for V and 5 bases for J; bases not matched to a gene: 5. CDR3 length equals 14 residues. The CDR3 loop reads CASSLTGATETQYF. In DNA, the CDR3 is TGTGCCAGCAGCTTGACAGGGGCGACGGAGACCCAGTACTTC.

In this sample, this clonotype turned up a few times. V and J are TRBV5-1 and TRBJ1-2, with 7 bases matching TRBD1. V lost 0 bases and J lost 5; bases outside the gene matches: 7. Germline loops: CDR1 SGHRS, CDR2 YFSETQ. This CDR3 comprises 15 residues. CDR3 residues: CASSLGFGTAYGYTF. CDR3 DNA: TGCGCCAGCAGCTTGGGTTTTGGGACAGCTTATGGCTACACCTTC. Together with reference TRBV5-1 and TRBJ1-2, the CDR3 gives the full variable domain: KAGVTQTPRYLIKTRGQQVTLSCSPISGHRSVSWYQQTPGQGLQFLFEYFSETQRNKGNFPGRFSGRQFSNSRSEMNVSTLELGDSALYLCASSLGFGTAYGYTFGSGTRLTVV.